This T cell receptor (beta chain) was sequenced during a study of cytomegalovirus exposure and HLA in healthy donors. Study information: A prior analysis found 117 million unique TCR beta sequences from some 200 million T cells. General study findings and limits: Earlier analysis looked at TCR beta V segments, and most were productive about 90% or about 30% of the time. It is likely that the observed cluster of highly shared sequence variants was a sequencing artifact.

Remarks on this clone: Antigen: not known.

PCR amplification relied on 60 Vbeta primers (plus 13 Jbeta primers). Method: immunoSEQ multiplex PCR; TCRdb's copy keeps in-frame clones and lacks some. Among around 150,000 clones, roughly two thirds were seen once, and the ten largest hold approximately 15%. These donors, healthy bone marrow donors, were studied. In germline, CDR1 is MGHDK, CDR2 SYGVNS. The ends were cut back, 4 bases at V and 7 bases at J, with 14 bases in the middle. The length of the CDR3 is 14 residues. The sample taken for sequencing was PBMCs. The sequence was obtained from a human donor in good health. The chain joins TRBV25-1 to TRBJ1-5; D perhaps matches TRBD1 (5 bases). The CDR3 nucleotides read TGTGCCAGCAGTGTGGGGGGATGGGGGCAGCCCCAGCATTTT. Amino acids: CASSVGGWGQPQHF.